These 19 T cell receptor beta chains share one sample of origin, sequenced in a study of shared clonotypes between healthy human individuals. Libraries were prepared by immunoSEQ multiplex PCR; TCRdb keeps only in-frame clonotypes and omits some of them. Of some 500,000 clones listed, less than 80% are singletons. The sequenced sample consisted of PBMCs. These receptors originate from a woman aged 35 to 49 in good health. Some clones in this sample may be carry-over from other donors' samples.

Written as DNA, the CDR3 is TGTGCCAGCAGCGCGAACGGGGCGAACACTGAAGCTTTCTTT. Amino acid sequence: CASSANGANTEAFF. This rearrangement joins TRBV7-2 to TRBJ1-1; D is possibly TRBD1 (5 bases). This CDR3 is built from 14 residues. CDR1 and CDR2 from the germline V gene are SGHTA and FQGNSA. V shed 5 bases and J shed 1 base, with 11 bases lying between them.

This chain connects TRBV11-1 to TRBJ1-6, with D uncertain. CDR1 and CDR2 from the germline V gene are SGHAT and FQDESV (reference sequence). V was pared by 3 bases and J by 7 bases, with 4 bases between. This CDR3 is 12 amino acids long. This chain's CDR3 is CASSLSNSPLHF. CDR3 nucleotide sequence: TGTGCCAGCAGCTTGTCGAATTCACCCCTCCACTTT.

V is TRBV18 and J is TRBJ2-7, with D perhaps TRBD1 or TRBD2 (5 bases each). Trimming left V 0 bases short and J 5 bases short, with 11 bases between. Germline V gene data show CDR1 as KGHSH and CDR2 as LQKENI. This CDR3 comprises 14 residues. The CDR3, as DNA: TGTGCCAGCTCACCACCGAGGGGTTCCGACGAGCAGTACTTC. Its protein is CASSPPRGSDEQYF.

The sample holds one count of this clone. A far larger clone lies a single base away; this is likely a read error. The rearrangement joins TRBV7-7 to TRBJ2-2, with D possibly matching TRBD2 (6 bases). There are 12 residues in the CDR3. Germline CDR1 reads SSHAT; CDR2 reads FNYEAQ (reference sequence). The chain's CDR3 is CASSSASGGLFF. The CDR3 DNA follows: TGTGCCAGCAGCTCTGCTTCCGGGGGGCTGTTTTTT.

The CDR3 region has the DNA TGTGCCAGCAGCCCCGCGGGACAGGGGAGGCCCCAGCATTTT. Protein product: CASSPAGQGRPQHF. The rearrangement joins TRBV14 to TRBJ1-5; 10 positions match TRBD1. Germline V gives CDR1 SGHDN, CDR2 FVKESK. The CDR3 spans 14 residues. Trimming at V came to 4 bases and at J to 9 bases, leaving 6 bases not matched to a gene.

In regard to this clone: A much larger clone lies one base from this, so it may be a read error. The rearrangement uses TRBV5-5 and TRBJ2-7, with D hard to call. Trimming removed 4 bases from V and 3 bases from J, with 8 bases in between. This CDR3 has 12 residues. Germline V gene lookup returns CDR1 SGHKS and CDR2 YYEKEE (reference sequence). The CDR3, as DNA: TGTGCCAGCAGCCAGGACGGCTACGAGCAGTACTTC. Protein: CASSQDGYEQYF.

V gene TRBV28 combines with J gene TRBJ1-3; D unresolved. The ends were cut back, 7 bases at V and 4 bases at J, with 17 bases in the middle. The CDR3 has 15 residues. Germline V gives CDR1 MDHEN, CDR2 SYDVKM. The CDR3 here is CASTIWGLSGNTIYF. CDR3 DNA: TGTGCCAGCACCATCTGGGGTCTTTCGGGAAACACCATATATTTT.

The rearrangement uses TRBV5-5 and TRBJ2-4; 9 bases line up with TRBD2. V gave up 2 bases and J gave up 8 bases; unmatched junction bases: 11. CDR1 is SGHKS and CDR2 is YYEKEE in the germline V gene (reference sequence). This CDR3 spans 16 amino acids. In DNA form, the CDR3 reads TGTGCCAGCAGCTTTGATATAGCGGGAGCAGGGGACATTCAGTACTTC. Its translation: CASSFDIAGAGDIQYF.

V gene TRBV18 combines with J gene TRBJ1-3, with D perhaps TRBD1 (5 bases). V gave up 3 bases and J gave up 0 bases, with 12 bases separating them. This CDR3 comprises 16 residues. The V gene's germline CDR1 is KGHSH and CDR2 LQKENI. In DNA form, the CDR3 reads TGTGCCAGCTCACCCCGTGGGGGAAACTCTGGAAACACCATATATTTT. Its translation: CASSPRGGNSGNTIYF. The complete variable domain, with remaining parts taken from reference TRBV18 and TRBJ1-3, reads NAGVMQNPRHLVRRRGQEARLRCSPMKGHSHVYWYRQLPEEGLKFMVYLQKENIIDESGMPKERFSAEFPKEGPSILRIQQVVRGDSAAYFCASSPRGGNSGNTIYFGEGSWLTVV.

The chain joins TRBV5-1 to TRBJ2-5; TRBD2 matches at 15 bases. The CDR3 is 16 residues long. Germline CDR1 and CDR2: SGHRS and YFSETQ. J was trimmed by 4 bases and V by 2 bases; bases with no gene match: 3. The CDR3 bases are TGCGCCAGCAGCTTCTCGGGACTAGCGGGAGGAGAGACCCAGTACTTC. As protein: CASSFSGLAGGETQYF.

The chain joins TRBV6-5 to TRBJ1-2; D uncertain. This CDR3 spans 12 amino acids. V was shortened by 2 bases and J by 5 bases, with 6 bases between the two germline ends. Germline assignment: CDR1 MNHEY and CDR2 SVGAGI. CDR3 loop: CASSYDLYGYTF. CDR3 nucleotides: TGTGCCAGCAGTTACGACCTGTATGGCTACACCTTC.

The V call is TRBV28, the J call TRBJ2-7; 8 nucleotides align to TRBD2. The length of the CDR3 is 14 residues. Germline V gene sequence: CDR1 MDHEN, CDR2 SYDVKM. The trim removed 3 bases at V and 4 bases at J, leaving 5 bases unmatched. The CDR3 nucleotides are TGTGCCAGCAGTTTGAGGACTAGCCGATACGAGCAGTACTTC. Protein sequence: CASSLRTSRYEQYF.

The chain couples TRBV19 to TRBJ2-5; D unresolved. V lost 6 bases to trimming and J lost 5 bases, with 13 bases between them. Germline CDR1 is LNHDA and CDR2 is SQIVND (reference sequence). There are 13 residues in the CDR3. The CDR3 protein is CASSLNGRETQYF. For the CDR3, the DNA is TGTGCCAGTAGCCTGAATGGAAGGGAGACCCAGTACTTC.

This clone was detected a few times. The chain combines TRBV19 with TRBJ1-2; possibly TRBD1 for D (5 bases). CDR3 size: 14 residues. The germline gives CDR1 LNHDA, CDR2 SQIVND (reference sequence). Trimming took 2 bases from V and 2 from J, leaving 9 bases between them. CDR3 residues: CASSITGLNYGYTF. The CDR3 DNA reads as TGTGCCAGTAGTATAACAGGATTGAACTATGGCTACACCTTC.

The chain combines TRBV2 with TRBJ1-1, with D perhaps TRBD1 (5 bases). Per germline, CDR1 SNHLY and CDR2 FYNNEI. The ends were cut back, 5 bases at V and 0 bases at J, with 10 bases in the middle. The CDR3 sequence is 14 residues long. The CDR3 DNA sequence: TGTGCCAGCAGTCAAGGGGTGATGAACACTGAAGCTTTCTTT. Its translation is CASSQGVMNTEAFF. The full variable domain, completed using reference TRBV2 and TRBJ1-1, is EPEVTQTPSHQVTQMGQEVILRCVPISNHLYFYWYRQILGQKVEFLVSFYNNEISEKSEIFDDQFSVERPDGSNFTLKIRSTKLEDSAMYFCASSQGVMNTEAFFGQGTRLTVV.

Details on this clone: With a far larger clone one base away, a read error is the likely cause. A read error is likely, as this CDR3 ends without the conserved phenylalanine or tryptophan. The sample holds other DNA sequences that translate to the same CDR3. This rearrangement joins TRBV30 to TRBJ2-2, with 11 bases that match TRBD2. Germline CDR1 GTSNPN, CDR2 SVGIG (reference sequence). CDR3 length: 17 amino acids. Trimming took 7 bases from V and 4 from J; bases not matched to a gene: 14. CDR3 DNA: TGTGCCTCAAACCCGACTAGCGGGATGGTTCGCACCGGGGAGCTGTTTATT. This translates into CASNPTSGMVRTGELFI.

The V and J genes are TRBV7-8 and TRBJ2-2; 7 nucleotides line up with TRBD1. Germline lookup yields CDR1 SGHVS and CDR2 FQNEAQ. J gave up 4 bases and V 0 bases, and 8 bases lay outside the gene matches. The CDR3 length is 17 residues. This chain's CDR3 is CASSLALKDRITGELFF. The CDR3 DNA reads TGTGCCAGCAGCTTAGCCCTAAAGGACAGGATCACCGGGGAGCTGTTTTTT. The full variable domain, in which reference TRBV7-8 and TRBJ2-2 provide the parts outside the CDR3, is GAGVSQSPRYKVAKRGQDVALRCDPISGHVSLFWYQQALGQGPEFLTYFQNEAQLDKSGLPSDRFFAERPEGSVSTLKIQRTQQEDSAVYLCASSLALKDRITGELFFGEGSRLTVL.

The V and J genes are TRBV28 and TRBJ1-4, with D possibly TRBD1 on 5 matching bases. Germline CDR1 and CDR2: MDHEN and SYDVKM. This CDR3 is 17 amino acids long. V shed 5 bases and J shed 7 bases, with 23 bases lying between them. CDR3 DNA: TGTGCCAGCAGTCCCATGGGACGGAAGTCCTCTCGTGAAAAACTGTTTTTT. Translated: CASSPMGRKSSREKLFF.

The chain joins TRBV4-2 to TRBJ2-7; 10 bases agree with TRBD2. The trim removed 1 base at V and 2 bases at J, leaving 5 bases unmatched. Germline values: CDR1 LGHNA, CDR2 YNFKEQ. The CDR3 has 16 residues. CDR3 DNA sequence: TGTGCCAGCAGCCAAGTTTCGGGACTAGCGACCTACGAGCAGTACTTC. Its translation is CASSQVSGLATYEQYF.